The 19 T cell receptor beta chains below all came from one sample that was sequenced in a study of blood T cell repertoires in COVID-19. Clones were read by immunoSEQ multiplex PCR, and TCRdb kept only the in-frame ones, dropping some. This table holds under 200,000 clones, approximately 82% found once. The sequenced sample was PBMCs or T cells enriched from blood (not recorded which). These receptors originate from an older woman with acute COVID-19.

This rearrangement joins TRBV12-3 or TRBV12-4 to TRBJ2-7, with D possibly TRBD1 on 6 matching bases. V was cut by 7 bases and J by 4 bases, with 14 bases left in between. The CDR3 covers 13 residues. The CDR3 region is CASKPGQTYEQYF. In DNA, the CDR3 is TGTGCCAGCAAACCGGGACAAACTTACGAGCAGTACTTC.

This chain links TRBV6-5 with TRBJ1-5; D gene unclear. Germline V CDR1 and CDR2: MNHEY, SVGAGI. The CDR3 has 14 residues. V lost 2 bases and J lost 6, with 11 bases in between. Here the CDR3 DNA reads TGTGCCAGCAGTTACGGACTCTCGGGTCAGCCCCAGCATTTT. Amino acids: CASSYGLSGQPQHF.

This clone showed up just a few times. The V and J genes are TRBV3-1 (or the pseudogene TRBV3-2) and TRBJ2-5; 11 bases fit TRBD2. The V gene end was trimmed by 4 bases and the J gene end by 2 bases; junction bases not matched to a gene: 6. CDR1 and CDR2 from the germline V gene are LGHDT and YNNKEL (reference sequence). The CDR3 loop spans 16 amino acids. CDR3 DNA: TGTGCCAGCAGCCTTCATGGGACTAGCGGTCAAGAGACCCAGTACTTC. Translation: CASSLHGTSGQETQYF.

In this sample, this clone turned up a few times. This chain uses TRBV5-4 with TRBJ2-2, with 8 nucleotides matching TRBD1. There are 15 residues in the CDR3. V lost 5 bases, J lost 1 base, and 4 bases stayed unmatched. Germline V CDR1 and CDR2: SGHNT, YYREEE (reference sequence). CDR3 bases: TGTGCCAGCAGTTTTACAGGGGGGAACACCGGGGAGCTGTTTTTT. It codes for CASSFTGGNTGELFF.

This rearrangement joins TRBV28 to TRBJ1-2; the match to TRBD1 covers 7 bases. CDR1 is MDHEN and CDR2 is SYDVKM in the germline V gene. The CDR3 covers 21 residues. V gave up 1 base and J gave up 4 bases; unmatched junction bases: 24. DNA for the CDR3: TGTGCCAGCAGTTTATACCTAGCGGGGGACAGCCTCGGTCTTCGGGTCTATGGCTACACCTTC. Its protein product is CASSLYLAGDSLGLRVYGYTF.

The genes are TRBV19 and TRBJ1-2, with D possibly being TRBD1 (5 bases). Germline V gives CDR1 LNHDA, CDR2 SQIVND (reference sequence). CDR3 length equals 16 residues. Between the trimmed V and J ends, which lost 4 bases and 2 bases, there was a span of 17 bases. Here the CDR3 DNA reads TGTGCCAGTAGTACCCCAGGGAATCAAGAGAACTATGGCTACACCTTC. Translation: CASSTPGNQENYGYTF.

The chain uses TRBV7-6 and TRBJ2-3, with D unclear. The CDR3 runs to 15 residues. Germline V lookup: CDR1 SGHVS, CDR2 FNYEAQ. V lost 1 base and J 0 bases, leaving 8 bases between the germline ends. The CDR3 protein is CASSLDYGSTDTQYF. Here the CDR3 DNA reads TGTGCCAGCAGCTTAGATTACGGGAGCACAGATACGCAGTATTTT.

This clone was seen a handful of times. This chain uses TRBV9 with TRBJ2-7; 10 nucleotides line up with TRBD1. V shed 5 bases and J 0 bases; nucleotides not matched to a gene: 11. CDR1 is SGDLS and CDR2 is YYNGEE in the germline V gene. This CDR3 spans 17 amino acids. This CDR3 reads CASSPGQGKGSSYEQYV. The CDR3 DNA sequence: TGTGCCAGCAGTCCGGGACAGGGGAAAGGTAGCTCCTACGAGCAGTACGTC.

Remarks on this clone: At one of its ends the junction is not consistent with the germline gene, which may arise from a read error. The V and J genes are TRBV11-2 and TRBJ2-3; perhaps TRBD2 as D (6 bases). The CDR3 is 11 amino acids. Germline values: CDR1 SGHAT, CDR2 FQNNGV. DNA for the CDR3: TGTGCCAGCAGCTTCGGCGGGAAAGGGAATTTT. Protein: CASSFGGKGNF.

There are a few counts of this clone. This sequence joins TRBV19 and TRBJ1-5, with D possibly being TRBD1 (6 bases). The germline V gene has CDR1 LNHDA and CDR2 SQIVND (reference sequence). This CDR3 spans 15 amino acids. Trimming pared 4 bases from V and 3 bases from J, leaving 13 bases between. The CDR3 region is CASSKGGGPNQPQHF. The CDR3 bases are TGTGCCAGTAGTAAAGGGGGGGGACCCAATCAGCCCCAGCATTTT.

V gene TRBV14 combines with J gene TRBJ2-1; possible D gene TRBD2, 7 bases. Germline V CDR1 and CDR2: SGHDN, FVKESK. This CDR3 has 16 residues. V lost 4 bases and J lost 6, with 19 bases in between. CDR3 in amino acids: CASSPLRGGFFNEQFF. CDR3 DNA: TGTGCCAGCAGCCCCTTAAGGGGGGGTTTTTTCAATGAGCAGTTCTTC.

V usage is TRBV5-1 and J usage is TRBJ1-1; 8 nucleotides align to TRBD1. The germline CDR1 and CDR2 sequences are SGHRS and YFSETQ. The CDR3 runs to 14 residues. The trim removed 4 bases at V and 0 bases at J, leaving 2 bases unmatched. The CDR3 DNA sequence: TGCGCCAGCAGCGGACAGGGAGTGAACACTGAAGCTTTCTTT. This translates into CASSGQGVNTEAFF. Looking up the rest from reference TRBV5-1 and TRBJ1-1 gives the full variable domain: KAGVTQTPRYLIKTRGQQVTLSCSPISGHRSVSWYQQTPGQGLQFLFEYFSETQRNKGNFPGRFSGRQFSNSRSEMNVSTLELGDSALYLCASSGQGVNTEAFFGQGTRLTVV.

Written as DNA, the CDR3 is TGTGCCAGCACCGGAGCGGGGGCCTCCAATCAGCCCCAGCATTTT. Translation: CASTGAGASNQPQHF. This chain connects TRBV6-5 to TRBJ1-5, with D possibly matching TRBD1 (6 bases). The V gene lost 7 bases and the J gene lost 3 bases, with 16 bases spanning the gap. Germline V gene data show CDR1 as MNHEY and CDR2 as SVGAGI. The CDR3 totals 15 residues.

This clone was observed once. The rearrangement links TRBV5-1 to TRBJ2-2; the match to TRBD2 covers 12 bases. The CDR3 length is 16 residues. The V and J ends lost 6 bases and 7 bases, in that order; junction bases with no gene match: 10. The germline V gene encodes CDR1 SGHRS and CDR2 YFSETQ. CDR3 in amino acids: CASTRTSGMDGGELFF. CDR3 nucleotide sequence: TGCGCCAGCACTCGGACTAGCGGGATGGATGGCGGGGAGCTGTTTTTT.

This CDR3 reads CSGGGRGEQFF. DNA for the CDR3: TGCAGTGGAGGGGGAAGAGGGGAGCAGTTCTTC. The chain uses TRBV20-1 and TRBJ2-1, with D perhaps matching TRBD1 (6 bases). From germline, CDR1 is DFQATT and CDR2 SNEGSKA (reference sequence). Between the trimmed V and J ends, which lost 7 bases and 10 bases, there was a span of 14 bases. The CDR3 sequence is 11 residues long.

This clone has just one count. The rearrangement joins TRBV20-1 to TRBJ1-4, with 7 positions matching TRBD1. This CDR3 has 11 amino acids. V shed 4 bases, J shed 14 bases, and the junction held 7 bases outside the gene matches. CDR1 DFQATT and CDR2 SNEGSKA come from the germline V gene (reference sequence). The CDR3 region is CSATRGQSLFF. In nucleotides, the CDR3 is TGCAGTGCTACCCGGGGACAGAGCCTGTTTTTT.

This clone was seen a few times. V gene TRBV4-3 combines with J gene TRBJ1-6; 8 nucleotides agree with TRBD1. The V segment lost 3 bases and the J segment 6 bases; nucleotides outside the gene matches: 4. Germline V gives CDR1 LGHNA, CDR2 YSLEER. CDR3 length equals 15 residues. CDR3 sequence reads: CASSQDRVPNSPLHF. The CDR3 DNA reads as TGCGCCAGCAGCCAGGACAGGGTCCCTAATTCACCCCTCCACTTT.

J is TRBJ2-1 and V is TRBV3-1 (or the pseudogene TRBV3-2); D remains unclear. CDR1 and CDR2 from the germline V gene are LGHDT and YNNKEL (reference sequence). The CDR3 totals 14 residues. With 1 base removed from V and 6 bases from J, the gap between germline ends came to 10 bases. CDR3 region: CASSQATRGNEQFF. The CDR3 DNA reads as TGTGCCAGCAGCCAAGCTACCCGCGGCAATGAGCAGTTCTTC.

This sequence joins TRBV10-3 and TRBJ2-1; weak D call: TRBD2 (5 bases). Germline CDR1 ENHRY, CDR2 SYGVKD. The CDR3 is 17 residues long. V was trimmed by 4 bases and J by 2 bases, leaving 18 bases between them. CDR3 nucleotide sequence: TGTGCCATCAGTGTTGACCGCAATATCGGGGCCTACAATGAGCAGTTCTTC. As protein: CAISVDRNIGAYNEQFF.